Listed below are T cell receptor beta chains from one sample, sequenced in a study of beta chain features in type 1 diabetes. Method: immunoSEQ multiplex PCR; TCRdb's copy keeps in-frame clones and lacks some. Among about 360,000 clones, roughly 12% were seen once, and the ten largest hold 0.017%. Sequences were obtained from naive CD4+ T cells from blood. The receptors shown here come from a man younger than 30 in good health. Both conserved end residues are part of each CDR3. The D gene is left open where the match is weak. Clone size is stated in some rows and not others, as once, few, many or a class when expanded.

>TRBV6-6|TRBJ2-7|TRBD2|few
CASSGERGALSYEQYF
TGTGCCAGCTCCGGCGAGCGGGGGGCCTTATCCTACGAGCAGTACTTC
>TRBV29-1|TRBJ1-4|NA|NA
CSVEGEGGEKLFF
TGCAGCGTTGAAGGGGAGGGGGGTGAAAAACTGTTTTTT
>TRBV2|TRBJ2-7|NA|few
CASSGPGEQYF
TGTGCCAGCAGTGGACCGGGCGAGCAGTACTTC
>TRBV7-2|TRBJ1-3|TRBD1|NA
CASSPRTGRGNTIYF
TGTGCCAGCAGCCCTCGGACAGGGCGTGGAAACACCATATATTTT
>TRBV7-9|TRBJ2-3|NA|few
CASSLPRTDLSSTDTQYF
TGTGCCAGCAGCTTACCCCGGACAGATTTATCTAGCACAGATACGCAGTATTTT
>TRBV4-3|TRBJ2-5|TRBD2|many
CASSQDPSGRPETQYF
TGCGCCAGCAGCCAAGATCCTAGCGGGAGGCCAGAGACCCAGTACTTC
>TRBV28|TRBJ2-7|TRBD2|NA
CASSSGGVHVYEQYF
TGTGCCAGCAGTAGCGGGGGGGTACATGTCTACGAGCAGTACTTC
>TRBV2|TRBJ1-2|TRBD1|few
CASSEQAGGFYGYTF
TGTGCCAGCAGTGAACAGGCAGGGGGATTCTATGGCTACACCTTC
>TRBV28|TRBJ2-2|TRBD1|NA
CASRVPDRGTGELFF
TGTGCCAGCAGGGTTCCGGACAGGGGAACCGGGGAGCTGTTTTTT
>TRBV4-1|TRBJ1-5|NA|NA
CASSQANQPQHF
TGCGCCAGCAGCCAGGCCAATCAGCCCCAGCATTTT
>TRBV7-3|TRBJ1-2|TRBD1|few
CASSPTGNYGYTF
TGTGCCAGCAGCCCGACAGGGAACTATGGCTACACCTTC
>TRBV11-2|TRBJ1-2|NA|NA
CASSLGPGQKDGYTF
TGTGCCAGCAGCTTAGGGCCGGGACAAAAGGATGGCTACACCTTC
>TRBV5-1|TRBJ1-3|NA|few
CASSLDSSGNTIYF
TGCGCCAGCAGCTTGGACAGCTCTGGAAACACCATATATTTT
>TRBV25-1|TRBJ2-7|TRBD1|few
CASSERAREDRGLDEQYF
TGTGCCAGCAGTGAAAGGGCCAGGGAAGACAGGGGGCTCGACGAGCAGTACTTC
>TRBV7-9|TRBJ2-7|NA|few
CASSRSYEQYF
TGTGCCAGCAGCCGCTCCTACGAGCAGTACTTC
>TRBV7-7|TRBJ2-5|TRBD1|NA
CASSLVGTGAQETQYF
TGTGCCAGCAGCTTAGTAGGGACAGGGGCGCAAGAGACCCAGTACTTC
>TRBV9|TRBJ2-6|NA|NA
CASTQSARTPISGANVLTF
TGTGCCAGCACCCAATCCGCTCGGACACCAATTTCTGGGGCCAACGTCCTGACTTTC
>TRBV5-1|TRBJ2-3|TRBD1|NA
CASSRDRGQTDTQYF
TGCGCCAGCAGCAGGGACAGGGGGCAGACAGATACGCAGTATTTT
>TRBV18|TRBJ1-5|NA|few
CASSSQDSSNQPQHF
TGTGCCAGCTCATCCCAGGACAGCTCCAATCAGCCCCAGCATTTT
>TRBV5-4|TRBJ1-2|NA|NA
CASSLAGGARSGYTF
TGTGCCAGCAGCTTGGCCGGGGGGGCGAGGAGTGGCTACACCTTC
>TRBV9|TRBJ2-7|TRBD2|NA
CASSLTVAGRGEHEQYF
TGTGCCAGCAGCTTAACGGTAGCGGGAAGGGGTGAGCACGAGCAGTACTTC
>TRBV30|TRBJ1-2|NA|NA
CALQAGTYGYTF
TGTGCCTTGCAGGCGGGAACCTATGGCTACACCTTC
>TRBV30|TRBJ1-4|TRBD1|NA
CAWSPGQGITNEKLFF
TGTGCCTGGAGCCCGGGACAGGGGATAACTAATGAAAAACTGTTTTTT
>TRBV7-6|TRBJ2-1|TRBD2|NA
CASSLLRLAGSNEQFF
TGTGCCAGCAGTCTGTTACGGCTAGCGGGGTCCAATGAGCAGTTCTTC
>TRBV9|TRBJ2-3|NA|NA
CASSVEPERSRHTQYF
TGTGCCAGCAGCGTAGAACCGGAGCGATCCCGTCATACGCAGTATTTT